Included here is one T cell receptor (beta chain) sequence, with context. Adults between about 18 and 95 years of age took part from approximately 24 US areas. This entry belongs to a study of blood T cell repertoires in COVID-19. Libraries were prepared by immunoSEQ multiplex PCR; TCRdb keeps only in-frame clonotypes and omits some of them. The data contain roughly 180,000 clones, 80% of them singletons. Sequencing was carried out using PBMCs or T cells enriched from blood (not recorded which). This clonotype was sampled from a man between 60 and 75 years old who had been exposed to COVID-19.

CDR3 in amino acids: CASSIESTGLGYTF. DNA of the CDR3: TGTGCCAGTAGTATAGAATCGACAGGGTTGGGCTACACCTTC. The chain combines TRBV19 with TRBJ1-2, with 7 bases fitting TRBD1. Germline CDR1 is LNHDA and CDR2 is SQIVND (reference sequence). CDR3 size: 14 residues. V trimming: 0 bases; J trimming: 8 bases; junction bases outside the gene matches: 6. Looking up the rest from reference TRBV19 and TRBJ1-2 gives the full variable domain: DGGITQSPKYLFRKEGQNVTLSCEQNLNHDAMYWYRQDPGQGLRLIYYSQIVNDFQKGDIAEGYSVSREKKESFPLTVTSAQKNPTAFYLCASSIESTGLGYTFGSGTRLTVV.